Below are 20 T cell receptor beta chains sequenced from a single sample in a study of T cell responses to AZD1222 COVID-19 vaccine. Clones were sequenced by immunoSEQ multiplex PCR, and TCRdb holds only the in-frame ones, with some missing. The sample consists of 70,000 or so clones, 83% of them appearing once. The sequenced sample was peripheral blood, obtained 28 days after the second AZD1222 dose. The receptors derive from an adult who received the AZD1222 COVID-19 vaccine.

This clone was detected once. The chain has TRBV6-5 and TRBJ2-7; TRBD2 aligns across 7 bases. J gave up 0 bases and V 4 bases, and 3 bases lay outside the gene matches. The germline gives CDR1 MNHEY, CDR2 SVGAGI. The CDR3 consists of 14 residues. The CDR3 sequence is CASSLREYSYEQYF. The DNA for the CDR3 is TGTGCCAGCAGTTTGCGGGAGTACTCCTACGAGCAGTACTTC.

V gene TRBV5-6 combines with J gene TRBJ1-1; D not certain. Germline CDR1 SGHDT, CDR2 YYEEEE. The V end was cut by 0 bases, the J end by 1 base, with 4 bases between. The CDR3 sequence is 13 residues long. The CDR3 region has the DNA TGTGCCAGCAGCTTGGGAGAGAACACTGAAGCTTTCTTT. Translating gives CASSLGENTEAFF.

This clone occurred a few times. The chain recombines TRBV24-1 with TRBJ1-2, with TRBD1 matching over 8 bases. The V gene's germline CDR1 is KGHDR and CDR2 SFDVKD. Trimming cost V 9 bases and J 4 bases; bases outside gene matches: 9. This CDR3 is built from 14 residues. The CDR3 bases are TGTGCCACCGCTAAGGGACAGGCCTTCTATGGCTACACCTTC. Translating gives CATAKGQAFYGYTF.

This chain links TRBV9 with TRBJ1-1, with D tentatively TRBD1 (5 bases). V gave up 3 bases and J gave up 1 base, with 13 bases separating them. This CDR3 comprises 15 residues. Germline V gene lookup returns CDR1 SGDLS and CDR2 YYNGEE. The CDR3 spells CASSARRTPNTEAFF. CDR3 coding DNA: TGTGCCAGCAGCGCGAGGCGGACACCGAACACTGAAGCTTTCTTT.

This clone was recorded once. The chain recombines TRBV7-2 with TRBJ1-2, with a possible D match to TRBD1 (5 bases). Germline loops: CDR1 SGHTA, CDR2 FQGNSA. Trimming shortened V by 3 bases and J by 8 bases, and 13 bases separated the two germline ends. The CDR3 covers 13 residues. The CDR3 nucleotides are TGTGCCAGCAGCTTGGGCCGGGGGGTGGGCTACACCTTC. As protein: CASSLGRGVGYTF. Full variable domain (outside the CDR3, taken from reference TRBV7-2 and TRBJ1-2): GAGVSQSPSNKVTEKGKDVELRCDPISGHTALYWYRQSLGQGLEFLIYFQGNSAPDKSGLPSDRFSAERTGGSVSTLTIQRTQQEDSAVYLCASSLGRGVGYTFGSGTRLTVV.

The chain employs TRBV3-1 (or the pseudogene TRBV3-2) and TRBJ2-7, with 7 bases aligning to TRBD1. CDR1 and CDR2 (germline): LGHDT, YNNKEL (reference sequence). This CDR3 spans 14 amino acids. V trimming: 4 bases; J trimming: 2 bases; junction bases outside the gene matches: 5. The CDR3 coding sequence is TGTGCCAGCAGCCTGGGGGACAGAACCTACGAGCAGTACTTC. This translates into CASSLGDRTYEQYF.

This sequence joins TRBV10-3 and TRBJ1-1; tentative D call: TRBD1 (5 bases). Per the germline V gene, CDR1 is ENHRY and CDR2 is SYGVKD. V lost 7 bases and J 8 bases, leaving 17 bases between the germline ends. This CDR3 is built from 13 residues. The CDR3 DNA reads TGTGCCATCATGGGGCAGGGAGAAGTGGAAGCTTTCTTT. This codes for CAIMGQGEVEAFF.

The chain is built from TRBV7-9 and TRBJ2-1; D unresolved. Germline loops: CDR1 SEHNR, CDR2 FQNEAQ (reference sequence). The CDR3 is 13 amino acids. V was clipped by 0 bases and J by 14 bases, with 14 bases between them. CDR3 DNA sequence: TGTGCCAGCAGCTTAGCGACGGGTAGGGATGAGTTCTTC. Its translation is CASSLATGRDEFF.

This chain uses TRBV7-2 with TRBJ2-3; TRBD1 matches 9 bases. Looked up from germline, CDR1 is SGHTA and CDR2 is FQGNSA. V dropped 1 base and J dropped 5; count of bases not matched to a gene: 7. The CDR3 totals 16 residues. The CDR3 region has the DNA TGTGCCAGCAGCTTAGGACACAGGGGGCGGTTAGATACGCAGTATTTT. Encoded protein: CASSLGHRGRLDTQYF.

The CDR3 coding sequence is TGTGCCAGCAGTCTTAGCGGGAGCGGCTCCTACAATGAGCAGTTCTTC. Its translation: CASSLSGSGSYNEQFF. The chain employs TRBV25-1 and TRBJ2-1; 9 nucleotides line up with TRBD2. V was pared by 5 bases and J by 0 bases, with 5 bases of the junction left unmatched. The CDR3 covers 16 residues. Per the germline V gene, CDR1 is MGHDK and CDR2 is SYGVNS.

The chain links TRBV6-5 to TRBJ2-5; 8 bases are shared with TRBD1. CDR1 and CDR2 (germline): MNHEY, SVGAGI. V lost 9 bases, J lost 6 bases, and 9 bases stayed unmatched. The CDR3 is 13 residues long. The DNA for the CDR3 is TGTGCCAGTTTACAGGGGGGAGAGAAGACCCAGTACTTC. Translating it yields CASLQGGEKTQYF.

V is TRBV29-1 and J is TRBJ2-7; 8 positions match TRBD1. The CDR3 is made up of 14 amino acids. Germline V gene sequence: CDR1 SQVTM, CDR2 ANQGSEA. After removal of 4 bases from V and 0 bases from J, the junction contained 5 bases not matched to a gene. For the CDR3, the DNA is TGCAGCGTTGGACTCAGGGGGCACTCCTACGAGCAGTACTTC. Translated: CSVGLRGHSYEQYF.

This clone showed up just a few times. The chain joins TRBV30 to TRBJ1-2; D unclear. Trimming pared 1 base from V and 8 bases from J, leaving 11 bases between. The V gene's germline CDR1 is GTSNPN and CDR2 SVGIG (reference sequence). The length of the CDR3 is 12 residues. CDR3 sequence (DNA): TGTGCCTGGAGTGCCTCGATGCGGGGCTACACCTTC. Its translation: CAWSASMRGYTF.

This sequence joins TRBV7-8 and TRBJ1-5; no definite D call. V lost 0 bases to trimming and J lost 1 base, with 7 bases between them. Germline V gene sequence: CDR1 SGHVS, CDR2 FQNEAQ. The CDR3 consists of 15 residues. CDR3 sequence: CASSLASRSNQPQHF. As DNA, the CDR3 is TGTGCCAGCAGCTTAGCTTCACGAAGCAATCAGCCCCAGCATTTT.

V is TRBV18 and J is TRBJ2-5; D uncertain. CDR1 and CDR2 from the germline V gene are KGHSH and LQKENI. Trimming took off 2 bases at V and 2 bases at J, with 9 bases between the two ends. The CDR3 length is 14 residues. CDR3 DNA: TGTGCCAGCTCACCAAGTTCTCATCAAGAGACCCAGTACTTC. Translated: CASSPSSHQETQYF.

The chain couples TRBV7-9 to TRBJ2-1, with D perhaps TRBD1 or TRBD2 (5 bases each). Germline V CDR1 and CDR2: SEHNR, FQNEAQ (reference sequence). The CDR3 is 16 residues long. V lost 4 bases and J lost 5, with 18 bases in between. The CDR3 sequence: CASSYKWGEGDNEQFF. In DNA, the CDR3 is TGTGCCAGCAGCTATAAGTGGGGCGAGGGCGACAATGAGCAGTTCTTC.

J is TRBJ2-3 and V is TRBV5-6; D is ambiguous. This CDR3 has 14 residues. Per germline, CDR1 SGHDT and CDR2 YYEEEE. V gave up 2 bases and J gave up 1 base, with 8 bases separating them. The CDR3 loop reads CASSFTWGTDTQYF. The CDR3 DNA follows: TGTGCCAGCAGCTTCACTTGGGGCACAGATACGCAGTATTTT.

The chain employs TRBV9 and TRBJ2-1; TRBD2 matches 7 bases. J lost 4 bases, V lost 0 bases, and 4 bases had no gene match. The CDR3 sequence is 15 residues long. Germline V gene data show CDR1 as SGDLS and CDR2 as YYNGEE. For the CDR3, the DNA is TGTGCCAGCAGCGTAGGCGGGAGCGGATACAATGAGCAGTTCTTC. Its protein product is CASSVGGSGYNEQFF.

The chain carries TRBV25-1 and TRBJ1-1; D uncertain. The CDR3 runs 14 residues. The V and J ends lost 1 base and 3 bases respectively, with 9 bases between them. Germline values: CDR1 MGHDK, CDR2 SYGVNS. CDR3 nucleotide sequence: TGTGCCAGCAGTGAATCAGTCAGCCACACTGAAGCTTTCTTT. This encodes CASSESVSHTEAFF.

CDR3 residues: CASSLTLSYEQYF. The CDR3 DNA is TGTGCCAGCAGCCTGACCTTATCCTACGAGCAGTACTTC. V is TRBV3-1 (or the pseudogene TRBV3-2) and J is TRBJ2-7; D remains unclear. Trimming removed 4 bases from V and 1 base from J, with 8 bases in between. CDR1 is LGHDT and CDR2 is YNNKEL in the germline V gene (reference sequence). This CDR3 contains 13 residues.